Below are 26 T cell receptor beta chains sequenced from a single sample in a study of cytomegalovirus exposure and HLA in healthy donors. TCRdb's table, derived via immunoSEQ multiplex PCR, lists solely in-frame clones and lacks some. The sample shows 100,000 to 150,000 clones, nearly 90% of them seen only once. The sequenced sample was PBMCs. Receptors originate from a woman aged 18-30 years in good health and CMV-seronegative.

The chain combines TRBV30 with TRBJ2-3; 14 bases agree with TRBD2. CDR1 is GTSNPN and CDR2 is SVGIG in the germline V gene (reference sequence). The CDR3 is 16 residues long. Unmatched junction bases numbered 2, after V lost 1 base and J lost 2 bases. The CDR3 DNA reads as TGTGCCTGGAGTGGACTAGCGGGGGGGATCACAGATACGCAGTATTTT. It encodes CAWSGLAGGITDTQYF.

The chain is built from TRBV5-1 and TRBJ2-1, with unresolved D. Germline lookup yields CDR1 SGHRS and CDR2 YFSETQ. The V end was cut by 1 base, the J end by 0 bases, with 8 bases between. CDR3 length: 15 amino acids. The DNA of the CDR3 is TGCGCCAGCAGCTTGACGGAGAGCTCCTACAATGAGCAGTTCTTC. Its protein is CASSLTESSYNEQFF.

The CDR3 region is CASSGDSSNYGYTF. CDR3 coding DNA: TGTGCCAGCAGTGGGGACAGCTCTAACTATGGCTACACCTTC. The J gene is TRBJ1-2, the V gene TRBV2; TRBD1 agrees at 7 bases. Germline trimming cut 4 bases from V and 0 bases from J; bases unmatched to any gene: 2. CDR1 SNHLY and CDR2 FYNNEI come from the germline V gene. CDR3 length equals 14 residues. Combining the CDR3 with reference TRBV2 and TRBJ1-2 gives the whole variable domain EPEVTQTPSHQVTQMGQEVILRCVPISNHLYFYWYRQILGQKVEFLVSFYNNEISEKSEIFDDQFSVERPDGSNFTLKIRSTKLEDSAMYFCASSGDSSNYGYTFGSGTRLTVV.

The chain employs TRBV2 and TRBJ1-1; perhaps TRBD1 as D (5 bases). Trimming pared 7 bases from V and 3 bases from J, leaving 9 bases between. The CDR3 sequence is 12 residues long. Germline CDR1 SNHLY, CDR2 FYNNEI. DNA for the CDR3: TGTGCCAGCACCAAACAGGACACTGAAGCTTTCTTT. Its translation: CASTKQDTEAFF.

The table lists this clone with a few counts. DNA for the CDR3: TGCGCCAGCAGCCAAGTACTAGCGGGAGTCGCTGAGCAGTTCTTC. This sequence encodes CASSQVLAGVAEQFF. The genes are TRBV4-3 and TRBJ2-1; the match to TRBD2 covers 11 bases. V lost 1 base, J lost 9 bases, and 5 bases stayed unmatched. Germline V gene lookup returns CDR1 LGHNA and CDR2 YSLEER. The length of the CDR3 is 15 residues.

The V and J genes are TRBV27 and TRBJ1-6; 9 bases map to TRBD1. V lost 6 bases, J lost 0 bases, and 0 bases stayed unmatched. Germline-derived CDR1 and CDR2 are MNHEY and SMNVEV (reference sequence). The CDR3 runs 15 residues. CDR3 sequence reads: CASRTGGSYNSPLHF. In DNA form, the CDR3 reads TGTGCCAGCAGGACAGGGGGCTCCTATAATTCACCCCTCCACTTT.

Written as DNA, the CDR3 is TGTGCCAGCAGCTCTTCGGGACTTAATGAAAAACTGTTTTTT. It encodes CASSSSGLNEKLFF. The gene calls are TRBV5-6 and TRBJ1-4; TRBD1 is a possible D gene (5 bases). V shed 3 bases and J shed 4 bases, with 10 bases lying between them. This CDR3 comprises 14 residues. Germline V gives CDR1 SGHDT, CDR2 YYEEEE.

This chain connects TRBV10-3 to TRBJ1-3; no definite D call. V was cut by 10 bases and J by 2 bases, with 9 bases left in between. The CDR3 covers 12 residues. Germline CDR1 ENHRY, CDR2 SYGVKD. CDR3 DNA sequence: TGTGCCACCCAACGAGCTGGAAACACCATATATTTT. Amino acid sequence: CATQRAGNTIYF.

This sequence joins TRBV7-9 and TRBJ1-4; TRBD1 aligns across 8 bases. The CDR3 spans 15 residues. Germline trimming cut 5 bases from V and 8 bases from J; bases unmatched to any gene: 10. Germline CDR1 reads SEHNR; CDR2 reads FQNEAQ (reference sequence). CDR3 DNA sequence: TGTGCCAGCAGCCCGGGAGACAGGGGAGGCGAAAAACTGTTTTTT. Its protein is CASSPGDRGGEKLFF.

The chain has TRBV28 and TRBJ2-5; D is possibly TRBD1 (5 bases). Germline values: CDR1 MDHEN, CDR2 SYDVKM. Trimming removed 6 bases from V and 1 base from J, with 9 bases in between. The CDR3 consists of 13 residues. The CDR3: CASRETVQETQYF. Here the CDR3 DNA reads TGTGCCAGCAGAGAGACAGTCCAAGAGACCCAGTACTTC.

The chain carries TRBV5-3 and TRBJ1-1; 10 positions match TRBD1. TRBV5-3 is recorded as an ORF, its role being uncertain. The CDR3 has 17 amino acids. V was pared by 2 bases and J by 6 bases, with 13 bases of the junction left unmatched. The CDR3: CARSFLTGGERDSEAFF. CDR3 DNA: TGTGCCAGAAGCTTCCTGACAGGGGGCGAGAGGGACTCTGAAGCTTTCTTT.

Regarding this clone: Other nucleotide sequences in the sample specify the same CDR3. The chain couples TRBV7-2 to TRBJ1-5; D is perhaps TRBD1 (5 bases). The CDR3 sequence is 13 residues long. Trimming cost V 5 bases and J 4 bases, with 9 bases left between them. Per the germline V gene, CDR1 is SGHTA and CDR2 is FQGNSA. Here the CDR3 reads CASSRGGNQPQHF. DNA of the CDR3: TGTGCCAGCAGCCGCGGGGGGAATCAGCCCCAGCATTTT. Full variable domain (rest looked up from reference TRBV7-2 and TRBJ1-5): GAGVSQSPSNKVTEKGKDVELRCDPISGHTALYWYRQSLGQGLEFLIYFQGNSAPDKSGLPSDRFSAERTGGSVSTLTIQRTQQEDSAVYLCASSRGGNQPQHFGDGTRLSIL.

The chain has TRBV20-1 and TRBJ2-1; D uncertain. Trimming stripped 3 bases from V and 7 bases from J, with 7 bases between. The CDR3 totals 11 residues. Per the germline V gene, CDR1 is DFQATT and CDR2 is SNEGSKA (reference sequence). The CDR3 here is CSASSPNEQFF. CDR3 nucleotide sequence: TGCAGTGCTAGTAGTCCTAATGAGCAGTTCTTC.

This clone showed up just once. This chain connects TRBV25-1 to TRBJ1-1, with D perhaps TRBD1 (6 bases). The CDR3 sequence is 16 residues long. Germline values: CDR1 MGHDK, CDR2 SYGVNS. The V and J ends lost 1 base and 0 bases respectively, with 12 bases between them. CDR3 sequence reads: CASSEWGRGMNTEAFF. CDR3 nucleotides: TGTGCCAGCAGTGAATGGGGCAGGGGAATGAACACTGAAGCTTTCTTT.

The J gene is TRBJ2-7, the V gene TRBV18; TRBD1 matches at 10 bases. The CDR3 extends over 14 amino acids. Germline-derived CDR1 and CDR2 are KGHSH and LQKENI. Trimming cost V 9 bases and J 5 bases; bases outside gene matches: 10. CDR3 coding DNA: TGTGCCAGTTCCCGGGACAGGGGAGACCACGAGCAGTACTTC. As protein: CASSRDRGDHEQYF.

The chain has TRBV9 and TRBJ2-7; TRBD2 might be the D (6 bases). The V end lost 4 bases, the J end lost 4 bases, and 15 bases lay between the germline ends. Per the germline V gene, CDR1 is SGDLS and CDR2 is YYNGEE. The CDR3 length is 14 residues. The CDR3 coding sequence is TGTGCCAGCAGCCTACTCGCGGAGGGGTACGAGCAGTACTTC. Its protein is CASSLLAEGYEQYF.

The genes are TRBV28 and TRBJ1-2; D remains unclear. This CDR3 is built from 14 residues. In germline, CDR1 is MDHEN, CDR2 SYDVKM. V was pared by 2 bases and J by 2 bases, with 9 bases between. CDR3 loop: CASSLQVENYGYTF. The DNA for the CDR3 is TGTGCCAGCAGTTTACAGGTGGAAAACTATGGCTACACCTTC.

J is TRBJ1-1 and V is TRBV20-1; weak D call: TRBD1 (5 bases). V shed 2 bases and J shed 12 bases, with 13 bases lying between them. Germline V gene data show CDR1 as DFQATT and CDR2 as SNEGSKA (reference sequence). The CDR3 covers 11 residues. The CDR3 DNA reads TGCAGTGCTAGATTGGGGCTTGGAACTTTCTTT. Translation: CSARLGLGTFF.

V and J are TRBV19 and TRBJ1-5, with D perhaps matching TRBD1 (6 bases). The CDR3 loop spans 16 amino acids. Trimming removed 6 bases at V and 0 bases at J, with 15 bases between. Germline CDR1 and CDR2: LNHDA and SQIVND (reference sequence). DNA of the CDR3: TGTGCCAGTAGCCAGGACAGACCTTATAGCAATCAGCCCCAGCATTTT. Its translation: CASSQDRPYSNQPQHF.

The CDR3 spells CASSERGVPPYNEQFF. In DNA, the CDR3 is TGTGCCAGCAGTGAGCGGGGGGTACCACCCTACAATGAGCAGTTCTTC. This chain links TRBV6-1 with TRBJ2-1; 8 nucleotides agree with TRBD2. From germline, CDR1 is MNHNS and CDR2 SASEGT. Losses at the gene ends were 3 bases for V and 2 bases for J; bases not matched to a gene: 6. The CDR3 spans 16 residues.

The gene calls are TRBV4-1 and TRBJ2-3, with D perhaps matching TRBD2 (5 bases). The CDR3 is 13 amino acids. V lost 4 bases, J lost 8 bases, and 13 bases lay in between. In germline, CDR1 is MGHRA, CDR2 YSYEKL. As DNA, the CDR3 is TGCGCCAGCAGCCGAGACACGGGGATTACGCAGTATTTT. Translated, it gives CASSRDTGITQYF.

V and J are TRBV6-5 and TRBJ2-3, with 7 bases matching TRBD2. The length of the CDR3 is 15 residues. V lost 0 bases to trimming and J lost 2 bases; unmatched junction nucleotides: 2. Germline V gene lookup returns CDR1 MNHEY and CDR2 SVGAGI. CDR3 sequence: CASSYSGGSTDTQYF. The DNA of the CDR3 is TGTGCCAGCAGTTACTCGGGGGGGTCCACAGATACGCAGTATTTT.

The CDR3 spells CASGGWGYTF. The CDR3 DNA follows: TGTGCCAGCGGTGGCTGGGGCTACACCTTC. The chain has TRBV7-8 and TRBJ1-2; no clear D gene. The ends were cut back, 8 bases at V and 8 bases at J, with 9 bases in the middle. Looked up from germline, CDR1 is SGHVS and CDR2 is FQNEAQ. This CDR3 is 10 amino acids long.

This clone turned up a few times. The CDR3 region is CASSSIARGVSQPQHF. CDR3 nucleotide sequence: TGTGCCAGCAGCTCCATCGCGCGGGGGGTTAGTCAGCCCCAGCATTTT. The gene calls are TRBV7-9 and TRBJ1-5, with D perhaps TRBD1 (5 bases). CDR1 SEHNR and CDR2 FQNEAQ come from the germline V gene (reference sequence). V gave up 4 bases and J gave up 6 bases, with 19 bases separating them. This CDR3 is 16 amino acids long. The complete variable domain, with remaining parts taken from reference TRBV7-9 and TRBJ1-5, reads DTGVSQNPRHKITKRGQNVTFRCDPISEHNRLYWYRQTLGQGPEFLTYFQNEAQLEKSRLLSDRFSAERPKGSFSTLEIQRTEQGDSAMYLCASSSIARGVSQPQHFGDGTRLSIL.

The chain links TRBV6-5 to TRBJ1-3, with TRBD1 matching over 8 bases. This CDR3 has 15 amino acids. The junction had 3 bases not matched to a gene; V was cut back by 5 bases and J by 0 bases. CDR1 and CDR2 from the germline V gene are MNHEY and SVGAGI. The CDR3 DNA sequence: TGTGCCAGCAGTCAGGACAGGGCCTCTGGAAACACCATATATTTT. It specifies CASSQDRASGNTIYF.

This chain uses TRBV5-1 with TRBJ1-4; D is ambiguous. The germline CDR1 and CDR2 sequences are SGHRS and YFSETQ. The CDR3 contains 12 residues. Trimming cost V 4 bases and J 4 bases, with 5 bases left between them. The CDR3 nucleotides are TGCGCCAGCAGCCCTAATAATGAAAAACTGTTTTTT. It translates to CASSPNNEKLFF.